This T cell receptor (beta chain) was documented in a study of vaccination and CD4 T cells after COVID-19. An Oncomine TCR Beta short-read assay was used to sequence the DNA from cultured CD4+ T cells. TCRdb re-called the PCR reads with MiXCR, one entry per CDR3 protein. The sample includes under 20,000 distinct CDR3 sequences, 45% to 65% seen only once; the top ten take around 16%. Between the trimmed V and J ends, which lost 0 bases and 4 bases, there was a span of 13 bases. The CDR3 totals 16 residues. CDR1 is KGHSH and CDR2 is LQKENI in the germline V gene. As to this clonotype: Its antigen is as yet unknown.

Treatment indicated: approximately 10-day PBMC culture with coronavirus spike peptide pools or control peptides (ViraFEST assay). ViraFEST enlarged antigen-specific T cell populations with peptide pools and afterwards sequenced TCRs. Roughly 2 million PBMCs were grown per well alongside roughly 9.1 IU/ml IL-2 and 9.5 to 10 ug/ml peptide pools. Sequenced: CD4+ T cells from blood, cultured in vitro. This clonotype originated in a human donor who had recovered from COVID-19. The chain couples TRBV18 to TRBJ2-1; D might be TRBD1 (5 bases). CDR3 amino acids: CASSPPGARVYNEQFF. DNA for the CDR3: TGTGCCAGCTCACCACCTGGGGCTAGAGTATACAATGAGCAGTTCTTC.